The 18 T cell receptor beta chains below come from one sample, sequenced in a study of blood T cell repertoires in COVID-19. TCRdb's copy holds only in-frame clones and misses some; the assay was immunoSEQ multiplex PCR. This sample carries fewer than 400,000 clones, 90% of them seen once, and the ten largest clones take 2.5% to 3.5%. The sample was peripheral blood. The receptors shown here come from a woman under 40 with COVID-19, enrolled during active disease.

This CDR3 reads CASSYSSQDESPLHF. The CDR3 DNA follows: TGTGCCAGCAGTTACTCGAGCCAGGATGAATCACCCCTCCACTTT. V is TRBV6-5 and J is TRBJ1-6, with D hard to call. The CDR3 covers 15 residues. V was cut by 0 bases and J by 10 bases, with 13 bases left in between. Germline loops: CDR1 MNHEY, CDR2 SVGAGI.

The chain links TRBV7-8 to TRBJ1-1, with unresolved D. CDR3 length equals 14 residues. The V end was cut by 5 bases, the J end by 8 bases, with 18 bases between. From germline, CDR1 is SGHVS and CDR2 FQNEAQ. CDR3 protein: CASSPHNLLEEAFF. CDR3 nucleotide sequence: TGTGCCAGCAGCCCTCATAATCTACTGGAGGAAGCTTTCTTT.

The rearrangement uses TRBV4-1 and TRBJ2-7, with a weak D call TRBD2 (6 bases). This CDR3 spans 15 amino acids. Trimming removed 3 bases at V and 5 bases at J, with 17 bases between. CDR1 is MGHRA, CDR2 YSYEKL, per germline. The CDR3 DNA is TGCGCCAGCAGCCAGCCCCGGGCTGCGGGACACGAGCAGTACTTC. Protein: CASSQPRAAGHEQYF.

V usage is TRBV25-1 and J usage is TRBJ1-6; no firm D call. CDR3 size: 15 residues. CDR1 and CDR2 (germline): MGHDK, SYGVNS. Deletions cut 4 bases from V and 5 bases from J, with 12 bases between. The CDR3 spells CASSGHHSDNSPLHF. The CDR3 nucleotides read TGTGCCAGCAGTGGACATCACTCGGATAATTCACCCCTCCACTTT.

This clone showed up just once. In the same sample, other DNA sequences code for this CDR3. V usage is TRBV7-2 and J usage is TRBJ1-2, with D perhaps TRBD1 (6 bases). Trimming pared 5 bases from V and 5 bases from J, leaving 9 bases between. The CDR3 is 12 amino acids. The germline V gene encodes CDR1 SGHTA and CDR2 FQGNSA. The CDR3 reads CASSPQGYGYTF. The CDR3 nucleotides are TGTGCCAGCAGCCCGCAGGGGTATGGCTACACCTTC.

The table lists this clone with a count of one. The V call is TRBV11-2, the J call TRBJ2-1; 9 positions agree with TRBD2. Germline loops: CDR1 SGHAT, CDR2 FQNNGV. Trimming removed 7 bases from V and 7 bases from J; junction bases left unmatched: 11. This CDR3 contains 15 residues. CDR3 region: CASTLSGRSGNEQFF. For the CDR3, the DNA is TGTGCCAGCACCCTTAGCGGGAGATCTGGTAATGAGCAGTTCTTC.

This chain uses TRBV18 with TRBJ2-6; 10 bases line up with TRBD1. Germline assignment: CDR1 KGHSH and CDR2 LQKENI. Germline trimming cut 3 bases from V and 3 bases from J; bases unmatched to any gene: 8. The CDR3 is 18 residues long. CDR3 residues: CASSPSPGTGVGANVLTF. CDR3 nucleotides: TGTGCCAGCTCACCGAGTCCCGGGACAGGGGTTGGGGCCAACGTCCTGACTTTC.

The chain links TRBV19 to TRBJ1-1; the match to TRBD1 covers 8 bases. V lost 6 bases to trimming and J lost 6 bases; unmatched junction nucleotides: 6. The germline CDR1 and CDR2 sequences are LNHDA and SQIVND (reference sequence). CDR3 length equals 13 residues. CDR3: CASRKTGDAEAFF. The CDR3 DNA is TGTGCCAGTAGGAAGACAGGGGATGCTGAAGCTTTCTTT.

The V call is TRBV29-1, the J call TRBJ1-1; 8 nucleotides line up with TRBD1. The junction had 8 bases not matched to a gene; V was cut back by 7 bases and J by 4 bases. This CDR3 comprises 13 residues. Germline-derived CDR1 and CDR2 are SQVTM and ANQGSEA. The CDR3 here is CSALYRGGTEAFF. For the CDR3, the DNA is TGCAGCGCACTTTACAGGGGGGGCACTGAAGCTTTCTTT.

V and J are TRBV11-2 and TRBJ2-7; 8 nucleotides match TRBD1. Unmatched junction bases numbered 5, after V lost 2 bases and J lost 5 bases. Germline values: CDR1 SGHAT, CDR2 FQNNGV. The CDR3 extends over 14 amino acids. The CDR3 nucleotides are TGTGCCAGCAGCTTATTGACAGGGGTAAACGAGCAGTACTTC. Amino acids: CASSLLTGVNEQYF. Full variable domain (remainder filled in from reference TRBV11-2 and TRBJ2-7): EAGVAQSPRYKIIEKRQSVAFWCNPISGHATLYWYQQILGQGPKLLIQFQNNGVVDDSQLPKDRFSAERLKGVDSTLKIQPAKLEDSAVYLCASSLLTGVNEQYFGPGTRLTVT.

The chain carries TRBV2 and TRBJ2-4; TRBD2 matches 13 bases. V lost 6 bases to trimming and J lost 1 base; unmatched junction nucleotides: 3. This CDR3 is built from 16 residues. The germline CDR1 and CDR2 sequences are SNHLY and FYNNEI. The CDR3: CASRAGLAGAKNIQYF. The CDR3 DNA is TGTGCCAGCAGAGCGGGACTAGCGGGGGCCAAAAACATTCAGTACTTC.

The chain is built from TRBV30 and TRBJ1-3, with D uncertain. This CDR3 region has 14 residues. Germline V gene sequence: CDR1 GTSNPN, CDR2 SVGIG (reference sequence). The V and J ends lost 0 bases and 0 bases respectively, with 6 bases between them. The chain's CDR3 is CAWSVHSSGNTIYF. CDR3 DNA: TGTGCCTGGAGTGTACACAGCTCTGGAAACACCATATATTTT.

The table lists this clone with a count of one. The J gene is TRBJ1-3, the V gene TRBV30; D unclear. The CDR3 sequence is 14 residues long. Trimming shortened V by 5 bases and J by 0 bases, and 11 bases separated the two germline ends. The germline V gene has CDR1 GTSNPN and CDR2 SVGIG (reference sequence). CDR3 sequence (DNA): TGTGCCTGGTCACCCGGGGTCTCTGGAAACACCATATATTTT. This sequence encodes CAWSPGVSGNTIYF.

The V and J genes are TRBV19 and TRBJ1-2, with unresolved D. The CDR3 covers 12 residues. Germline lookup yields CDR1 LNHDA and CDR2 SQIVND (reference sequence). Trimming left V 4 bases short and J 6 bases short, with 9 bases between. The CDR3 DNA sequence: TGTGCCAGTAGTAAAGGGAGAGATGGCTACACCTTC. Protein: CASSKGRDGYTF.

Points on this clone: This sample also contains other DNA sequences that code for the same CDR3. CDR3 bases: TGTGCCAGTAGTCTGGGACAGTACAATGAGCAGTTCTTC. It codes for CASSLGQYNEQFF. V is TRBV19 and J is TRBJ2-1, with 7 positions matching TRBD1. The CDR3 sequence is 13 residues long. Looked up from germline, CDR1 is LNHDA and CDR2 is SQIVND (reference sequence). Germline trimming cut 5 bases from V and 4 bases from J; bases unmatched to any gene: 2.

The sample holds a few counts of this clone. The chain couples TRBV30 to TRBJ1-2; no definite D call. V was trimmed by 2 bases and J by 4 bases, leaving 8 bases between them. CDR1 is GTSNPN, CDR2 SVGIG, per germline (reference sequence). The CDR3 contains 12 residues. The CDR3 bases are TGTGCCTGGAGTCCCTGGGCCTATGGCTACACCTTC. As protein: CAWSPWAYGYTF. Full variable domain (outside the CDR3, taken from reference TRBV30 and TRBJ1-2): SQTIHQWPATLVQPVGSPLSLECTVEGTSNPNLYWYRQAAGRGLQLLFYSVGIGQISSEVPQNLSASRPQDRQFILSSKKLLLSDSGFYLCAWSPWAYGYTFGSGTRLTVV.

This chain uses TRBV5-1 with TRBJ2-1, with 12 bases that match TRBD2. The germline CDR1 and CDR2 sequences are SGHRS and YFSETQ. With 0 bases clipped from V and 8 bases from J, the junction kept 9 bases outside the gene matches. There are 17 residues in the CDR3. The CDR3 bases are TGCGCCAGCAGCTTGGGCCTCCTAGCGGGAGGGCCCGATGAGCAGTTCTTC. Translation: CASSLGLLAGGPDEQFF.

V and J are TRBV7-9 and TRBJ2-7, with 10 bases lining up with TRBD1. With 5 bases clipped from V and 1 base from J, the junction kept 8 bases outside the gene matches. CDR1 and CDR2 (germline): SEHNR, FQNEAQ (reference sequence). The CDR3 spans 16 residues. CDR3 in DNA: TGTGCCAGCAGCCACCCGCGGGACAGGGGTTCCTACGAGCAGTACTTC. Translated: CASSHPRDRGSYEQYF.